The 3 T cell receptor beta chains reported below all come from one sample, sequenced in a study of shared T cell receptors in the human thymus. Assay used: immunoSEQ multiplex PCR; TCRdb lists only in-frame clones, some missing. The table records 540,000 or so clones, around 82% of them present only once. A further study also used this sample, focusing on human thymus T cells.

The sample was thymocytes. The source of these receptors is a boy under three years old with a congenital heart defect.

The chain links TRBV27 to TRBJ2-3, with 9 nucleotides matching TRBD2. V shed 6 bases and J 1 base; nucleotides not matched to a gene: 5. Germline CDR1 reads MNHEY; CDR2 reads SMNVEV (reference sequence). This CDR3 has 15 amino acids. The DNA of the CDR3 is TGTGCCAGCAGATGTAGCGGGAGAGGCACAGATACGCAGTATTTT. This translates into CASRCSGRGTDTQYF.

The chain couples TRBV7-9 to TRBJ2-7, with 9 bases fitting TRBD2. Germline V gene sequence: CDR1 SEHNR, CDR2 FQNEAQ (reference sequence). The CDR3 spans 18 residues. V shed 4 bases and J 2 bases; nucleotides not matched to a gene: 15. In DNA form, the CDR3 reads TGTGCCAGCAGCTATGTGGCTAGCGGGGTACTAACGCCCTACGAGCAGTACTTC. Translated: CASSYVASGVLTPYEQYF.

The chain couples TRBV10-2 to TRBJ2-4; D is perhaps TRBD1 (6 bases). This CDR3 region has 12 residues. Trimming removed 6 bases at V and 6 bases at J, with 9 bases between. The V gene's germline CDR1 is WSHSY and CDR2 SAAADI. The CDR3 DNA reads as TGCGCCAGCAGATCGACAGGAAACATTCAGTACTTC. Translating gives CASRSTGNIQYF.